These 6 T cell receptor beta chains were sequenced from one sample in a study of blood T cell repertoires in COVID-19. Profiled with immunoSEQ multiplex PCR; TCRdb holds only in-frame clones, not every one. The data contain roughly 80,000 clones, more than 75% of them singletons. Sequencing input: peripheral blood. The receptors originated from a human donor in a cohort sampled during active COVID-19.

This chain connects TRBV5-1 to TRBJ2-7; TRBD1 agrees at 8 bases. Looked up from germline, CDR1 is SGHRS and CDR2 is YFSETQ. CDR3 size: 15 residues. Germline trimming cut 0 bases from V and 2 bases from J; bases unmatched to any gene: 4. The CDR3 region has the DNA TGCGCCAGCAGCTTGGGGACAGGGCGCACCTACGAGCAGTACTTC. Amino acid sequence: CASSLGTGRTYEQYF.

This clone has a single count. This chain uses TRBV10-3 with TRBJ2-5; 10 nucleotides line up with TRBD2. Losses at the gene ends were 7 bases for V and 4 bases for J; bases not matched to a gene: 9. The germline CDR1 and CDR2 sequences are ENHRY and SYGVKD. The CDR3 length is 15 residues. The CDR3 DNA is TGTGCCATCATGACCTACCTAGCGGGAGTAGAGACCCAGTACTTC. This translates into CAIMTYLAGVETQYF.

This chain uses TRBV27 with TRBJ2-2, with 9 bases fitting TRBD2. This CDR3 has 17 amino acids. CDR1 is MNHEY and CDR2 is SMNVEV in the germline V gene (reference sequence). J gave up 3 bases and V 6 bases, and 11 bases lay outside the gene matches. CDR3 amino acids: CASSLPVVAGDTGELFF. CDR3 bases: TGTGCCAGCAGCCTCCCCGTAGTAGCGGGAGACACCGGGGAGCTGTTTTTT.

The chain links TRBV5-6 to TRBJ1-2; D gene unclear. CDR3 length: 13 amino acids. The germline V and J ends were trimmed by 5 bases and 4 bases, with 12 bases remaining between them. Germline V CDR1 and CDR2: SGHDT, YYEEEE. The CDR3 bases are TGTGCCAGCAGTGGGTGGGCGGGCTATGGCTACACCTTC. Protein sequence: CASSGWAGYGYTF.

V and J are TRBV6-6 and TRBJ2-7; a weak D match, TRBD2 (5 bases). CDR1 and CDR2 from the germline V gene are MNHNY and SVGAGI (reference sequence). The ends were cut back, 2 bases at V and 2 bases at J, with 7 bases in the middle. The CDR3 consists of 13 residues. The CDR3 here is CASSYRTAYEQYF. CDR3 coding DNA: TGTGCCAGCAGTTACCGGACTGCCTACGAGCAGTACTTC.

The rearrangement uses TRBV6-1 and TRBJ1-2; D call uncertain. Germline CDR1 and CDR2: MNHNS and SASEGT. Trimming shortened V by 0 bases and J by 5 bases, and 16 bases separated the two germline ends. The CDR3 has 16 residues. CDR3 nucleotides: TGTGCCAGCAGTGAAGCTTCGGGTACCCTGCCTTATGGCTACACCTTC. Protein sequence: CASSEASGTLPYGYTF.